These 23 T cell receptor beta chains were all obtained from the same sample, sequenced in a study of cytomegalovirus exposure and HLA in healthy donors. In the PCR, 60 Vbeta and 13 Jbeta primers were used. The method was immunoSEQ multiplex PCR; TCRdb's version includes in-frame clones alone and lacks a portion of them. The sample carries 150,000 or so clones, 78% recorded once. Material: PBMCs. The source of these receptors is a female donor in good health and CMV-seronegative.

V gene TRBV18 combines with J gene TRBJ2-7; 9 bases agree with TRBD1. The germline V gene has CDR1 KGHSH and CDR2 LQKENI. With V trimmed by 4 bases and J by 1 base, 5 bases remained unmatched. The CDR3 extends over 15 amino acids. In nucleotides, the CDR3 is TGTGCCAGCTCACAAGGGACAGGGACTTCCTACGAGCAGTACTTC. Translating it yields CASSQGTGTSYEQYF.

V and J are TRBV7-6 and TRBJ2-1; 9 bases agree with TRBD2. Germline trimming cut 5 bases from V and 3 bases from J; bases unmatched to any gene: 8. The CDR3 is 16 amino acids. Per the germline V gene, CDR1 is SGHVS and CDR2 is FNYEAQ. The CDR3 DNA reads as TGTGCCAGCAGCCCGACTGCTAGCGGGATCTACAATGAGCAGTTCTTC. Encoded protein: CASSPTASGIYNEQFF.

Only a few counts were recorded for this clone. The chain combines TRBV4-1 with TRBJ2-4; TRBD1 agrees at 7 bases. V was clipped by 2 bases and J by 0 bases; unmatched bases: 7. Germline V gene sequence: CDR1 MGHRA, CDR2 YSYEKL. CDR3 length: 17 amino acids. In DNA form, the CDR3 reads TGCGCCAGCAGCCAACCTCGGACAGGCCAAGCCAAAAACATTCAGTACTTC. It codes for CASSQPRTGQAKNIQYF.

This clone has only a few counts. This chain links TRBV4-3 with TRBJ1-4, with D possibly matching TRBD1 (6 bases). V lost 0 bases and J lost 2, with 10 bases in between. Germline V gene lookup returns CDR1 LGHNA and CDR2 YSLEER. The CDR3 is 16 amino acids. CDR3 nucleotides: TGCGCCAGCAGCCAAGAGGGGCAGGGGACTAATGAAAAACTGTTTTTT. Protein product: CASSQEGQGTNEKLFF.

This clone was detected only a few times. The chain is built from TRBV18 and TRBJ1-1; TRBD1 agrees at 11 bases. V was clipped by 4 bases and J by 7 bases; unmatched bases: 8. Germline V gene data show CDR1 as KGHSH and CDR2 as LQKENI. CDR3 length: 15 residues. CDR3 region: CASSLAPGQGVEAFF. The CDR3 nucleotides are TGTGCCAGCTCACTAGCTCCGGGACAGGGGGTTGAAGCTTTCTTT.

Only a few counts were recorded for this clone. The chain couples TRBV27 to TRBJ2-2, with 9 bases identical to TRBD1. V trimming: 6 bases; J trimming: 3 bases; junction bases outside the gene matches: 8. Germline CDR1 reads MNHEY; CDR2 reads SMNVEV (reference sequence). CDR3 length equals 16 residues. In nucleotides, the CDR3 is TGTGCCAGCAGGCTAGAGGGGACAGGGTACACCGGGGAGCTGTTTTTT. Translating it yields CASRLEGTGYTGELFF.

This clone appeared a few times. The rearrangement joins TRBV11-3 to TRBJ2-1; D unresolved. The germline V gene has CDR1 SGHNT and CDR2 YENEEA. Trimming cost V 5 bases and J 9 bases, with 14 bases left between them. This CDR3 is 13 amino acids long. The CDR3 DNA reads TGTGCCAGCAGCCAGGCTGTGGCACGTGAGCAGTTCTTC. Translating gives CASSQAVAREQFF.

This chain connects TRBV15 to TRBJ1-4, with D unresolved. The CDR3 extends over 15 amino acids. The V end lost 0 bases, the J end lost 5 bases, and 10 bases lay between the germline ends. From germline, CDR1 is LNHNV and CDR2 YYDKDF (reference sequence). CDR3 amino acids: CATSRDRQANEKLFF. CDR3 DNA: TGTGCCACCAGCAGAGATCGCCAGGCGAATGAAAAACTGTTTTTT.

The rearrangement uses TRBV27 and TRBJ2-7, with 7 nucleotides matching TRBD1. Germline assignment: CDR1 MNHEY and CDR2 SMNVEV (reference sequence). The CDR3 covers 16 residues. The ends lost 2 bases at V and 2 bases at J; junction bases unmatched: 9. The CDR3 DNA reads as TGTGCCAGCAGTTTAGGCCGGGCAGGGGGTCCCTACGAGCAGTACTTC. Translating it yields CASSLGRAGGPYEQYF.

The genes are TRBV7-9 and TRBJ1-6; TRBD1 aligns across 8 bases. The CDR3 extends over 16 amino acids. Unmatched junction bases numbered 3, after V lost 5 bases and J lost 0 bases. The germline V gene has CDR1 SEHNR and CDR2 FQNEAQ (reference sequence). CDR3 sequence reads: CASSRTGLSYNSPLHF. As DNA, the CDR3 is TGTGCCAGCAGCCGGACAGGGCTCTCCTATAATTCACCCCTCCACTTT.

The chain combines TRBV7-3 with TRBJ2-7; 11 nucleotides match TRBD2. This CDR3 contains 16 residues. The germline gives CDR1 SGHTA, CDR2 FQGTGA. V shed 4 bases and J 1 base; nucleotides not matched to a gene: 6. The CDR3 loop reads CASSSPGTSGSYEQYF. The CDR3 nucleotides are TGTGCCAGCAGCTCACCCGGGACTAGCGGATCCTACGAGCAGTACTTC.

The CDR3 coding sequence is TGCGCCAGCAGCTTGGCGGGACAGGGGATCTCCTACGAGCAGTACTTC. It translates to CASSLAGQGISYEQYF. The chain links TRBV5-1 to TRBJ2-7; TRBD1 agrees at 10 bases. CDR1 is SGHRS, CDR2 YFSETQ, per germline. V lost 0 bases and J lost 0; bases outside the gene matches: 3. The CDR3 sequence is 16 residues long. The full variable domain, completed using reference TRBV5-1 and TRBJ2-7, is KAGVTQTPRYLIKTRGQQVTLSCSPISGHRSVSWYQQTPGQGLQFLFEYFSETQRNKGNFPGRFSGRQFSNSRSEMNVSTLELGDSALYLCASSLAGQGISYEQYFGPGTRLTVT.

The chain is built from TRBV11-3 and TRBJ2-1; 7 nucleotides agree with TRBD2. V lost 2 bases and J lost 6; bases outside the gene matches: 4. CDR3 length: 14 residues. Germline V gene sequence: CDR1 SGHNT, CDR2 YENEEA. The CDR3 nucleotides are TGTGCCAGCAGCTTAACTAGCGTTGGCAATGAGCAGTTCTTC. Protein product: CASSLTSVGNEQFF.

V gene TRBV19 combines with J gene TRBJ2-5, with D perhaps TRBD2 (5 bases). The CDR3 contains 12 residues. Germline CDR1 reads LNHDA; CDR2 reads SQIVND (reference sequence). Trimming left V 7 bases short and J 4 bases short, with 10 bases between. The CDR3 is CASMDRGETQYF. The CDR3 nucleotides read TGTGCCAGTATGGACCGGGGAGAGACCCAGTACTTC.

The rearrangement links TRBV21-1 to TRBJ1-1; the DNA was not compared with TRBD1, the D call given in the table. TRBV21-1 is described as a pseudogene. The CDR3 covers 12 residues. The CDR3 DNA reads TGTGCCAGCAGGGCCTTGAACACTGAAGCTTTCTTT. This encodes CASRALNTEAFF.

This clone has only one observation. The chain has TRBV6-5 and TRBJ1-6, with no clear D. Germline V gene lookup returns CDR1 MNHEY and CDR2 SVGAGI. The CDR3 runs to 15 residues. V was cut by 4 bases and J by 9 bases, with 16 bases left in between. The CDR3, as DNA: TGTGCCAGCAGTTTTAAGGATGCGGGGATTTCACCCCTCCACTTT. Encoded protein: CASSFKDAGISPLHF.

The chain carries TRBV11-3 and TRBJ2-2; 7 positions match TRBD1. CDR3 length equals 14 residues. With 2 bases clipped from V and 6 bases from J, the junction kept 3 bases outside the gene matches. The germline V gene encodes CDR1 SGHNT and CDR2 YENEEA. The CDR3 reads CASSLRGPSGELFF. The CDR3 DNA is TGTGCCAGCAGCTTAAGGGGGCCCTCCGGGGAGCTGTTTTTT.

The chain combines TRBV30 with TRBJ2-5; D may be TRBD1 (7 bases). CDR3 length: 15 residues. V was cut by 4 bases and J by 9 bases, with 24 bases left in between. Germline V gives CDR1 GTSNPN, CDR2 SVGIG (reference sequence). The CDR3, as DNA: TGTGCCTGGACCACCGGGCAGGGGGGACTTCTGGCCCAGTACTTC. As protein: CAWTTGQGGLLAQYF.

The chain recombines TRBV1 with TRBJ2-5; the tabulated D call, TRBD2, remains unverified against the DNA. The J call is uncertain, as TRBJ2-7 better fits the DNA end. TRBV1 is classified as a pseudogene. This CDR3 is built from 20 residues. CDR3 residues: CTSSHRLAGGADRESYEQYF. DNA of the CDR3: TGCACCAGCAGCCACCGATTAGCGGGAGGCGCGGACAGAGAGTCCTACGAGCAGTACTTC.

The chain couples TRBV19 to TRBJ1-1; maybe TRBD1 (5 bases). Germline assignment: CDR1 LNHDA and CDR2 SQIVND (reference sequence). This CDR3 contains 13 residues. Trimming shortened V by 7 bases and J by 4 bases, and 13 bases separated the two germline ends. The CDR3 spells CASKKGPTTEAFF. The CDR3 nucleotides read TGTGCCAGTAAAAAGGGGCCCACCACTGAAGCTTTCTTT.

This clone was picked up a small number of times. This rearrangement joins TRBV6-1 to TRBJ2-3, with unresolved D. The germline CDR1 and CDR2 sequences are MNHNS and SASEGT. The CDR3 consists of 14 residues. The ends were cut back, 6 bases at V and 0 bases at J, with 10 bases in the middle. DNA for the CDR3: TGTGCCAGCAGAATCTTGTCTAGCACAGATACGCAGTATTTT. Translated, it gives CASRILSSTDTQYF.

The V call is TRBV10-3, the J call TRBJ1-1, with TRBD1 identical over 10 bases. Germline CDR1 and CDR2: ENHRY and SYGVKD. This CDR3 region has 15 residues. The ends lost 6 bases at V and 2 bases at J; junction bases unmatched: 6. CDR3 sequence reads: CAIRGTGDPNTEAFF. The CDR3 region has the DNA TGTGCCATCAGAGGGACAGGGGACCCTAACACTGAAGCTTTCTTT.

The chain joins TRBV9 to TRBJ1-3, with D perhaps TRBD1 (5 bases). The CDR3 loop spans 15 amino acids. The germline V and J ends were trimmed by 4 bases and 0 bases, with 11 bases remaining between them. Germline-derived CDR1 and CDR2 are SGDLS and YYNGEE. The DNA for the CDR3 is TGTGCCAGCAGCCCGACAGTACTCTCTGGAAACACCATATATTTT. As protein: CASSPTVLSGNTIYF. Combining the CDR3 with reference TRBV9 and TRBJ1-3 gives the whole variable domain DSGVTQTPKHLITATGQRVTLRCSPRSGDLSVYWYQQSLDQGLQFLIQYYNGEERAKGNILERFSAQQFPDLHSELNLSSLELGDSALYFCASSPTVLSGNTIYFGEGSWLTVV.